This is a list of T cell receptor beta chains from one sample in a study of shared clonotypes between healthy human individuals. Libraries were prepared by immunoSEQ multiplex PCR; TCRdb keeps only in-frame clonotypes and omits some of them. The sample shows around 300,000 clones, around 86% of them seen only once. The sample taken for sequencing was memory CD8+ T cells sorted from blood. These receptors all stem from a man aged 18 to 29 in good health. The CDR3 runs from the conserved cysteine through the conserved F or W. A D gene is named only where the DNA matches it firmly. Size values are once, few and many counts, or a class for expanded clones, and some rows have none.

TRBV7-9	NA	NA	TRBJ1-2	TGTGCCAGCAGCTTTGGGGGCAACCATGGCTACACCTTC	CASSFGGNHGYTF
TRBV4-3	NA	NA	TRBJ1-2	TGCGCCAGCAGCCAAGTCTTGGACACCTTCTATGGCTACACCTTC	CASSQVLDTFYGYTF
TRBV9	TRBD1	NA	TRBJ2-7	TGTGCCAGCAGCGAGGGGGGACAGGCGAGCTCCTACGAGCAGTACTTC	CASSEGGQASSYEQYF
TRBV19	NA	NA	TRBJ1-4	TGTGCCACCAACCCTCGGGGAGGTGAAAAACTGTTTTTT	CATNPRGGEKLFF
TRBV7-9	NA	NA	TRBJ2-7	TGTGCCAGCAGCTTTCCGGTCCGGGACCAGAGCTACGAGCAGTACTTC	CASSFPVRDQSYEQYF
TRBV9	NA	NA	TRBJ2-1	TGTGCCAGCAGCGTAGGATCGGGGAATGAGCAGTTCTTC	CASSVGSGNEQFF
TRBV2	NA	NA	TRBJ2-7	TGTGCCAGCAGTGAACACCCGCCTTTCGAGCAGTACTTC	CASSEHPPFEQYF
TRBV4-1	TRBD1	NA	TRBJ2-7	TGCGCCAGCAGCCAAGATACGACAGGGTACTACTACGAGCAGTACTTC	CASSQDTTGYYYEQYF
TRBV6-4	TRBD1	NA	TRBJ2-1	TGTGCCAGCAGCCCGAGGACAGGGAGAGGCAATGAGCAGTTCTTC	CASSPRTGRGNEQFF
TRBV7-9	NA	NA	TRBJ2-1	TGTGCCAGCAGCCCAAATAGCGGAGTAATAGGAGCCTACAATGAGCAGTTCTTC	CASSPNSGVIGAYNEQFF
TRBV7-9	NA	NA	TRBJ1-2	TGTGCCAGCAGCTTAGGAAGTTCGGAGATCTATGGCTACACCTTC	CASSLGSSEIYGYTF
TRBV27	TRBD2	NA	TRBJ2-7	TGTGCCAGCAGTTTAGGAGCGGGAGGAGTCAACGAGCAGTACTTC	CASSLGAGGVNEQYF
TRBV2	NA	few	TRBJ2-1	TGTGCCTATTCCTCGGAGGGCTCCTACAATGAGCAGTTCTTC	CAYSSEGSYNEQFF
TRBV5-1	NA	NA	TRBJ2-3	TGCGCCAGCAGCTTGGTGGGCATACTCCACCTCTTCCAAAATACGCAGTATTTT	CASSLVGILHLFQNTQYF
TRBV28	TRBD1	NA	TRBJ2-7	TGTGCCAGCAGTTTGGGGACAGCGTGGCTCTACGAGCAGTACTTC	CASSLGTAWLYEQYF
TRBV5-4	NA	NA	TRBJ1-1	TGTGCCAGCAGCTTGCCAGGTGACACTGAAGCTTTCTTT	CASSLPGDTEAFF
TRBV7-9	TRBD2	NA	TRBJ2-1	TGTGCCAGCAGCTTAGCCACCAGCGGGACCCTCTCCTACAATGAGCAGTTCTTC	CASSLATSGTLSYNEQFF
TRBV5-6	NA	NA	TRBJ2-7	TGTGCCAGCAGCCCAGGTTGGAGTCGTGAGCAGTACTTC	CASSPGWSREQYF
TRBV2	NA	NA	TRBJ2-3	TGTGCCAGCAGAACTACTGAGCTGACTTTTAGCACAGATACGCAGTATTTT	CASRTTELTFSTDTQYF
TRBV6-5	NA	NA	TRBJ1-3	TGTGCCAGCAGTCTCCCAGGCTCTGGAAACACCATATATTTT	CASSLPGSGNTIYF
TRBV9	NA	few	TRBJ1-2	TGTGCCAGCAGCCCCCCCGCAGGGGTTAACTATGGCTACACCTTC	CASSPPAGVNYGYTF
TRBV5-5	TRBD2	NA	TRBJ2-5	TGTGCCAGCAGCTTGGGCAGACTAGCGGGAGAAGAGACCCAGTACTTC	CASSLGRLAGEETQYF
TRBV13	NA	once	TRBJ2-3	TGTGCCAGCAGCCCCGTATGGCGGGAAGTGGATACGCAGTATTTT	CASSPVWREVDTQYF
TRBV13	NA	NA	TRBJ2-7	TGTGCCAGCAGCTTAGACCCCAGGAATTACGAGCAGTACTTC	CASSLDPRNYEQYF
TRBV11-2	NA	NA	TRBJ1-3	TGTGCCAGCAGCTATTCCGCCGGGACGGGGCTTTCTGGAAACACCATATATTTT	CASSYSAGTGLSGNTIYF